The 17 T cell receptor beta chains in this list originate from one sample, sequenced in a study of tumor-infiltrating lymphocytes in primary liver carcinoma. Total RNA (approximately 450 ng) served as template for TCR beta cDNA synthesis primed by a constant-region primer. TCR beta libraries came from three nested multiplex PCR rounds using slightly modified ARM-PCR. The first two PCR rounds, roughly 11 cycles each, used TRBV1-TRBV30 forward primers and a C-beta reverse primer. Via MiXCR, TCRdb re-called the multiplex PCR reads, giving one row per CDR3 protein. The sample has some 110,000 distinct CDR3 sequences; about four fifths are singletons. For each extraction, RNA and DNA were obtained together from 20-30 mg of unsorted bulk tissue. The source material was liver tumor tissue from sampling region 3. Subset reported: tumor region T3, left-lateral pole. The receptor set was obtained from a middle-aged man with primary liver carcinoma and hepatitis B virus infection.

For this clonotype: In this CDR3 the conserved last residue, phenylalanine or tryptophan, is missing, so a read error is likely. The DNA is left out, because the CDR3 cannot be placed on it with certainty; the CDR3 is given as TCRdb lists it. V gene TRBV11-2 combines with J gene TRBJ2-1; the table's D call TRBD1 went unverified against the DNA. The length of the CDR3 is 17 amino acids, counting both ends. Germline V gives CDR1 SGHAT, CDR2 FQNNGV. The CDR3 loop reads CASSLDRGERFYNEQLS.

About this clonotype itself: An end of the junction differs from the germline gene, which may be a read error. The chain recombines TRBV28 with TRBJ2-3; no reliable D call. CDR3 length: 14 residues. The germline V gene encodes CDR1 MDHEN and CDR2 SYDVKM. This CDR3 is CASGLGDRTDTQYF. Written as DNA, the CDR3 is TGTGCCAGCGGTTTGGGCGACCGCACAGATACGCAGTATTTT.

Concerning this clonotype: A much bigger clone sits one base away, suggesting this may be a read error. This rearrangement joins TRBV28 to TRBJ2-7; D is ambiguous. The CDR3 contains 15 residues. Germline V gives CDR1 MDHEN, CDR2 SYDVKM. The V end lost 6 bases, the J end lost 4 bases, and 19 bases lay between the germline ends. The CDR3 sequence is CASRPGRRVRYEQYF. The DNA of the CDR3 is TGTGCCAGCAGGCCGGGTAGACGGGTGCGGTACGAGCAGTACTTC. The full variable domain, rest sourced from reference TRBV28 and TRBJ2-7, is DVKVTQSSRYLVKRTGEKVFLECVQDMDHENMFWYRQDPGLGLRLIYFSYDVKMKEKGDIPEGYSVSREKKERFSLILESASTNQTSMYLCASRPGRRVRYEQYFGPGTRLTVT.

This clonotype was picked up one time. An end of the junction does not agree with germline; a read error may underlie this. The rearrangement joins TRBV29-1 to TRBJ1-1; D is unclear. This CDR3 contains 15 residues. The germline V gene has CDR1 SQVTM and CDR2 ANQGSEA. The CDR3 spells CSGAPGWVMITEDFF. The CDR3, as DNA: TGCAGCGGTGCCCCAGGTTGGGTCATGATCACTGAAGATTTCTTT.

The chain employs TRBV10-3 and TRBJ1-1; D not resolved. Trimming removed 0 bases at V and 1 base at J, with 9 bases between. Per germline, CDR1 ENHRY and CDR2 SYGVKD. The CDR3 has 15 amino acids. CDR3 in amino acids: CAISESNLRNTEAFF. CDR3 DNA sequence: TGTGCCATCAGTGAGTCGAATTTGCGGAACACTGAAGCTTTCTTT.

CDR3 nucleotides: TGTGCCATCAGTGAGCCGTGGTGTCAGGGGGAGACCCAGTACTTC. Protein: CAISEPWCQGETQYF. The V call is TRBV10-3, the J call TRBJ2-5; perhaps TRBD1 as D (6 bases). The CDR3 consists of 15 residues. Per germline, CDR1 ENHRY and CDR2 SYGVKD. V was pared by 2 bases and J by 5 bases, with 15 bases between.

As regards this clonotype: One end of the junction does not line up with germline, which may come from a read error. The CDR3 bases are TGTGCCAGCACCTTGTTAGGATCTCCGTCAGATATGCAGTATTTT. Translating gives CASTLLGSPSDMQYF. The chain is built from TRBV5-5 and TRBJ2-3; D gene uncertain. The CDR3 consists of 15 residues. Germline V gene sequence: CDR1 SGHKS, CDR2 YYEKEE (reference sequence).

The gene calls are TRBV11-2 and TRBJ2-6, with D perhaps being TRBD1 or TRBD2 (5 bases each). The CDR3 length is 15 residues. Trimming removed 10 bases from V and 16 bases from J, with 29 bases in between. Germline assignment: CDR1 SGHAT and CDR2 FQNNGV. The CDR3 is CATQRTRSGANLLTF. The CDR3 bases are TGTGCCACCCAGCGGACGCGCTCTGGGGCCAACTTACTGACTTTC.

This clonotype appeared a single time. The missing conserved phenylalanine or tryptophan at the end of this CDR3 makes a read error likely. The chain links TRBV6-1 to TRBJ2-1; 8 bases fit TRBD1. There are 15 residues in the CDR3. Germline V gives CDR1 MNHNS, CDR2 SASEGT. V trimming: 7 bases; J trimming: 12 bases; junction bases outside the gene matches: 17. The CDR3 DNA reads TGTGCCAGCAACCCCCAGGGGGCTGAAGGAAACGGGCAGTTCTCC. It specifies CASNPQGAEGNGQFS.

About this clonotype: The conserved phenylalanine or tryptophan normally closing the CDR3 is absent here, so this likely arose from a read error. The J gene is TRBJ2-1, the V gene TRBV12-5, with a tentative D call TRBD1 (6 bases). Germline values: CDR1 LGHNT, CDR2 FRNRAP. The CDR3 runs 14 residues. The CDR3 coding sequence is TGTGCTAGTGGAACAGGGTTGTCCTTCAATGAGCAGTTCTTA. Amino acids: CASGTGLSFNEQFL.

Comment on this clonotype: Germline and junction disagree at one end, which may indicate a read error. This rearrangement joins TRBV28 to TRBJ1-6, with 7 bases fitting TRBD1. CDR1 MDHEN and CDR2 SYDVKM come from the germline V gene. CDR3 length: 17 amino acids. CDR3 loop: CTSSLDRILSYNSPLHF. The DNA for the CDR3 is TGTACGAGCAGTTTGGACAGGATATTGTCCTATAATTCACCCCTCCATTTT. Full variable domain (missing parts from reference TRBV28 and TRBJ1-6): DVKVTQSSRYLVKRTGEKVFLECVQDMDHENMFWYRQDPGLGLRLIYFSYDVKMKEKGDIPEGYSVSREKKERFSLILESASTNQTSMYLCTSSLDRILSYNSPLHFGNGTRLTVT.

Remarks on this clonotype: The junction differs from germline at one of its ends, possibly a read error. The chain employs TRBV6-1 and TRBJ1-5; 7 nucleotides agree with TRBD1. Germline V gene data show CDR1 as MNHNS and CDR2 as SASEGT. The CDR3 loop spans 16 amino acids. In DNA form, the CDR3 reads TGTGCCAGTAGTGGGCGACAGGGAATTAGCAATCAGTCCCAGCATTTT. Encoded protein: CASSGRQGISNQSQHF.

This clonotype was observed a single time. The genes are TRBV2 and TRBJ2-3; unclear D gene. Trimming shortened V by 5 bases and J by 11 bases, and 11 bases separated the two germline ends. Germline CDR1 and CDR2: SNHLY and FYNNEI. This CDR3 region has 11 residues. As DNA, the CDR3 is TGTGCCAGCAGTTTCGAAAATGAGCAGTATTTT. This encodes CASSFENEQYF. Combining the CDR3 with reference TRBV2 and TRBJ2-3 gives the whole variable domain EPEVTQTPSHQVTQMGQEVILRCVPISNHLYFYWYRQILGQKVEFLVSFYNNEISEKSEIFDDQFSVERPDGSNFTLKIRSTKLEDSAMYFCASSFENEQYFGPGTRLTVL.

Worth noting for this clonotype: The CDR3 ends on some other residue instead of the conserved phenylalanine or tryptophan, so this is likely a read error. No DNA is shown, since the ends of the CDR3 on it are uncertain; the CDR3 is the one TCRdb lists. The CDR3 spells CAISVSQLADGDTL. The genes are TRBV10-3 and TRBJ1-2. The CDR3 spans 14 residues, counting both ends. CDR1 and CDR2 from the germline V gene are ENHRY and SYGVKD.

The chain is built from TRBV5-6 and TRBJ2-2; TRBD1 is a possible D gene (6 bases). The germline CDR1 and CDR2 sequences are SGHDT and YYEEEE. CDR3 length: 16 residues. Trimming pared 5 bases from V and 1 base from J, leaving 15 bases between. The CDR3 bases are TGTGCCAGCAGTGTACCGGGACACGGGAACACCGGGGAGCTGTTTTTT. It yields the protein CASSVPGHGNTGELFF.

Note on this clonotype: In this CDR3 the conserved last residue, phenylalanine or tryptophan, is missing, so a read error is likely. The V gene is TRBV6-6, the J gene TRBJ1-5, with TRBD1 identical over 7 bases. Germline values: CDR1 MNHNY, CDR2 SVGAGI (reference sequence). The CDR3 consists of 16 residues. Here the CDR3 reads CATSYGDRVSNQPQHV. CDR3 DNA: TGTGCCACCAGTTACGGCGACAGGGTGAGCAATCAGCCCCAGCATGTT.

The V gene is TRBV29-1, the J gene TRBJ2-3; D not resolved. From germline, CDR1 is SQVTM and CDR2 ANQGSEA. CDR3 length equals 12 residues. This chain's CDR3 is CSALTAVLMQYF. The CDR3 coding sequence is TGCAGTGCCTTGACGGCGGTTCTCATGCAGTATTTT.